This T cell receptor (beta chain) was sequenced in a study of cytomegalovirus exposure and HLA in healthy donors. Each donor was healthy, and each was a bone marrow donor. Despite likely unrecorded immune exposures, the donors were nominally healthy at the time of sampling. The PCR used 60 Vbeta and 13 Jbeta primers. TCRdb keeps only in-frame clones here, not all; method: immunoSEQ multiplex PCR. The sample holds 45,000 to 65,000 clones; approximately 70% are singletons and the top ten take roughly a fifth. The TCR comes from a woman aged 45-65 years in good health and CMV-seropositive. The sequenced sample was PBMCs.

This CDR3 reads CASSPPPGGGLDEQFF. CDR3 nucleotide sequence: TGTGCCAGCAGCCCACCTCCGGGGGGCGGCCTGGATGAGCAGTTCTTC. The gene calls are TRBV7-3 and TRBJ2-1; possibly TRBD2 for D (7 bases). The CDR3 covers 16 residues. CDR1 SGHTA and CDR2 FQGTGA come from the germline V gene. V gave up 5 bases and J gave up 8 bases, with 22 bases separating them.